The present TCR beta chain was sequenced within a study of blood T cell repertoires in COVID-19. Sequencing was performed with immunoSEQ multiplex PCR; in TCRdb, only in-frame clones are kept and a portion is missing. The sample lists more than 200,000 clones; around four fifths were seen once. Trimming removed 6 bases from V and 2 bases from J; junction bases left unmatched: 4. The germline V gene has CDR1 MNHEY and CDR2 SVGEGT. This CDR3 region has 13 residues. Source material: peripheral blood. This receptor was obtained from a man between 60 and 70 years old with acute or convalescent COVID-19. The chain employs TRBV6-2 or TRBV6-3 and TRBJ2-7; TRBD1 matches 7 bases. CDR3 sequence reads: CASSWTGPYEQYF. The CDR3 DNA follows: TGTGCCAGCAGCTGGACAGGACCCTACGAGCAGTACTTC.